Presented here are 24 T cell receptor beta chains from one specimen sequenced in a study of cytomegalovirus exposure and HLA in healthy donors. Profiled with immunoSEQ multiplex PCR; TCRdb holds only in-frame clones, not every one. The sample contains over 200,000 clones, roughly 84% of which appear only once. Sequencing was performed on PBMCs. These receptors were collected from a woman under 30 in good health and CMV-seropositive.

J is TRBJ1-4 and V is TRBV2; D call uncertain. The CDR3 runs 14 residues. From germline, CDR1 is SNHLY and CDR2 FYNNEI. The V and J ends lost 5 bases and 0 bases respectively, with 7 bases between them. The CDR3 DNA reads as TGTGCCAGCAGTTCAGTTGCAACTAATGAAAAACTGTTTTTT. This gives the protein CASSSVATNEKLFF.

The chain joins TRBV5-6 to TRBJ2-7; perhaps TRBD2 as D (5 bases). This CDR3 has 14 residues. Germline V lookup: CDR1 SGHDT, CDR2 YYEEEE. The germline V and J ends were trimmed by 2 bases and 4 bases, with 13 bases remaining between them. The CDR3 sequence: CASSFPGVLYEQYF. The DNA of the CDR3 is TGTGCCAGCAGCTTTCCCGGGGTTTTATACGAGCAGTACTTC.

This rearrangement joins TRBV4-1 to TRBJ2-7; D is unclear. The germline V gene has CDR1 MGHRA and CDR2 YSYEKL. V dropped 1 base and J dropped 0 bases, with 7 bases sitting between them. CDR3 length: 14 residues. The CDR3 DNA reads TGCGCCAGCAGCCAAGTCGACAACTCCTACGAGCAGTACTTC. Translation gives CASSQVDNSYEQYF.

This sequence joins TRBV5-6 and TRBJ2-1, with D maybe TRBD1 (6 bases). CDR3 size: 15 residues. Per the germline V gene, CDR1 is SGHDT and CDR2 is YYEEEE. V dropped 2 bases and J dropped 2 bases, with 11 bases sitting between them. The chain's CDR3 is CASSLTGYPYNEQFF. CDR3 sequence (DNA): TGTGCCAGCAGCTTAACAGGGTACCCCTACAATGAGCAGTTCTTC.

The V gene is TRBV30, the J gene TRBJ1-5; D perhaps matches TRBD1 (6 bases). The CDR3 runs 16 residues. Germline V gene sequence: CDR1 GTSNPN, CDR2 SVGIG (reference sequence). The ends were cut back, 2 bases at V and 6 bases at J, with 20 bases in the middle. The CDR3 coding sequence is TGTGCCTGGAGTCCAACCCTTCGACAGGAAGGTCAGCCCCAGCATTTT. This encodes CAWSPTLRQEGQPQHF.

This chain connects TRBV6-6 to TRBJ1-1; no firm D call. The germline CDR1 and CDR2 sequences are MNHNY and SVGAGI (reference sequence). This CDR3 contains 11 residues. In nucleotides, the CDR3 is TGTGGCTCGCGGGGGAACACTGAAGCTTTCTTT. It yields the protein CGSRGNTEAFF.

This rearrangement joins TRBV6-6 to TRBJ2-7; 7 bases are a match to TRBD1. CDR3 size: 15 residues. Germline trimming cut 0 bases from V and 2 bases from J; bases unmatched to any gene: 4. Germline assignment: CDR1 MNHNY and CDR2 SVGAGI (reference sequence). DNA for the CDR3: TGTGCCAGCAGTTACTCCGGGACAGCAACCTACGAGCAGTACTTC. Protein sequence: CASSYSGTATYEQYF.

The chain couples TRBV27 to TRBJ2-7; D perhaps matches TRBD1 (6 bases). This CDR3 has 16 amino acids. Between the trimmed V and J ends, which lost 3 bases and 0 bases, there was a span of 15 bases. Germline assignment: CDR1 MNHEY and CDR2 SMNVEV (reference sequence). Here the CDR3 reads CASSFRGTLGSYEQYF. In nucleotides, the CDR3 is TGTGCCAGCAGTTTTAGAGGGACACTGGGCTCCTACGAGCAGTACTTC.

The chain combines TRBV18 with TRBJ1-2, with D possibly TRBD1 on 6 matching bases. This CDR3 has 14 amino acids. The germline V gene encodes CDR1 KGHSH and CDR2 LQKENI. Between the trimmed V and J ends, which lost 1 base and 8 bases, there was a span of 14 bases. The DNA of the CDR3 is TGTGCCAGCTCACCACTCGACAGGATGTGGGGCTACACCTTC. This gives the protein CASSPLDRMWGYTF.

V usage is TRBV15 and J usage is TRBJ1-5, with D uncertain. This CDR3 has 14 residues. V was cut by 7 bases and J by 9 bases, with 19 bases left in between. Germline V lookup: CDR1 LNHNV, CDR2 YYDKDF (reference sequence). In DNA form, the CDR3 reads TGTGCCACCAAGGGAGAACTGGGAAACGCGCCCCAGCATTTT. Its protein product is CATKGELGNAPQHF.

The chain couples TRBV27 to TRBJ2-7; D possibly corresponds to TRBD2 (5 bases). Germline CDR1 is MNHEY and CDR2 is SMNVEV (reference sequence). There are 19 residues in the CDR3. Trimming cost V 3 bases and J 2 bases, with 26 bases left between them. CDR3 loop: CASSLRVGYTYQGPYEQYF. The CDR3 nucleotides are TGTGCCAGCAGTTTGCGGGTGGGGTACACCTACCAAGGCCCCTACGAGCAGTACTTC.

V usage is TRBV5-1 and J usage is TRBJ1-3; D not resolved. The germline V gene encodes CDR1 SGHRS and CDR2 YFSETQ. The length of the CDR3 is 17 residues. The germline V and J ends were trimmed by 0 bases and 0 bases, with 13 bases remaining between them. The CDR3 is CASSLVTSRGSGNTIYF. The CDR3 DNA sequence: TGCGCCAGCAGCTTGGTGACATCTCGTGGCTCTGGAAACACCATATATTTT. Supplemented by reference TRBV5-1 and TRBJ1-3, the full variable domain reads KAGVTQTPRYLIKTRGQQVTLSCSPISGHRSVSWYQQTPGQGLQFLFEYFSETQRNKGNFPGRFSGRQFSNSRSEMNVSTLELGDSALYLCASSLVTSRGSGNTIYFGEGSWLTVV.

The chain has TRBV10-1 and TRBJ1-1; perhaps TRBD1 as D (5 bases). This CDR3 has 13 amino acids. The V and J ends lost 11 bases and 3 bases respectively, with 16 bases between them. Germline values: CDR1 WNHNN, CDR2 SYGVQD (reference sequence). Here the CDR3 reads CASSETDYTEAFF. The CDR3 coding sequence is TGCGCCTCATCAGAGACAGACTACACTGAAGCTTTCTTT.

The CDR3 region has the DNA TGTGCCAGCAGCCAGGCAGCGGGGCTCTCTGGGGCCAACGTCCTGACTTTC. This gives the protein CASSQAAGLSGANVLTF. The J gene is TRBJ2-6, the V gene TRBV14; 7 nucleotides match TRBD2. J gave up 0 bases and V 3 bases, and 5 bases lay outside the gene matches. In germline, CDR1 is SGHDN, CDR2 FVKESK. The CDR3 consists of 17 residues.

The chain carries TRBV13 and TRBJ2-1, with a tentative D call TRBD2 (5 bases). The CDR3 covers 16 residues. Deletions cut 1 base from V and 5 bases from J, with 15 bases between. Germline assignment: CDR1 PRHDT and CDR2 FYEKMQ (reference sequence). CDR3 coding DNA: TGTGCCAGCAGCTTAGATCTGGACTGGGAAAACAATGAGCAGTTCTTC. Translating it yields CASSLDLDWENNEQFF.

This chain links TRBV5-1 with TRBJ1-2; TRBD1 matches 8 bases. This CDR3 spans 14 amino acids. Germline V gene sequence: CDR1 SGHRS, CDR2 YFSETQ. The V and J ends lost 3 bases and 4 bases, in that order; junction bases with no gene match: 5. CDR3 region: CASSWGTGSYGYTF. CDR3 DNA: TGCGCCAGCAGCTGGGGGACAGGCAGCTATGGCTACACCTTC.

V is TRBV5-1 and J is TRBJ2-1; 10 bases line up with TRBD2. The V gene end was trimmed by 2 bases and the J gene end by 7 bases; junction bases not matched to a gene: 3. This CDR3 has 14 residues. Germline assignment: CDR1 SGHRS and CDR2 YFSETQ. The CDR3 spells CASSLLAGSNEQFF. Written as DNA, the CDR3 is TGCGCCAGCAGCTTACTAGCGGGAAGTAATGAGCAGTTCTTC.

V and J are TRBV30 and TRBJ1-2, with TRBD1 matching 9 bases. The germline gives CDR1 GTSNPN, CDR2 SVGIG (reference sequence). The CDR3 contains 17 residues. Germline trimming cut 4 bases from V and 4 bases from J; bases unmatched to any gene: 16. CDR3 loop: CAWNNNLQGAQGYGYTF. DNA for the CDR3: TGTGCCTGGAATAACAACTTACAGGGGGCGCAAGGCTATGGCTACACCTTC.

DNA of the CDR3: TGTGCCAGCAGTGACCGTTTTAGCAATCAGCCCCAGCATTTT. It codes for CASSDRFSNQPQHF. The chain uses TRBV6-4 and TRBJ1-5, with unresolved D. The germline V gene has CDR1 MRHNA and CDR2 SNTAGT. This CDR3 spans 14 amino acids. The V end lost 2 bases, the J end lost 0 bases, and 5 bases lay between the germline ends.

This sequence joins TRBV7-2 and TRBJ1-2; TRBD1 might be the D (6 bases). The ends were cut back, 5 bases at V and 4 bases at J, with 17 bases in the middle. CDR3 length equals 15 residues. Germline assignment: CDR1 SGHTA and CDR2 FQGNSA. The CDR3 loop is CASSPARGASYGYTF. The CDR3, as DNA: TGTGCCAGCAGCCCTGCCAGGGGCGCCTCCTATGGCTACACCTTC.

The V call is TRBV29-1, the J call TRBJ2-7; TRBD1 matches at 7 bases. This CDR3 has 13 amino acids. Trimming removed 5 bases from V and 3 bases from J; junction bases left unmatched: 7. Germline CDR1 is SQVTM and CDR2 is ANQGSEA. The CDR3 DNA reads TGCAGCGTTCCCGGACAGGTCTTCTACGAGCAGTACTTC. It is translated as CSVPGQVFYEQYF.

The gene calls are TRBV7-3 and TRBJ2-1; TRBD2 aligns across 12 bases. Germline-derived CDR1 and CDR2 are SGHTA and FQGTGA. The CDR3 loop spans 14 amino acids. The ends lost 4 bases at V and 7 bases at J; junction bases unmatched: 2. CDR3: CASSSSGRVNEQFF. For the CDR3, the DNA is TGTGCCAGCAGCTCTAGCGGGAGGGTTAATGAGCAGTTCTTC.

This clone was seen only once. The chain carries TRBV10-1 and TRBJ2-3, with D tentatively TRBD2 (5 bases). The CDR3 length is 17 residues. Trimming removed 7 bases at V and 1 base at J, with 21 bases between. CDR1 is WNHNN and CDR2 is SYGVQD in the germline V gene (reference sequence). CDR3 amino acids: CASNPPHERICTDTQYF. Here the CDR3 DNA reads TGCGCCAGCAATCCCCCCCACGAGCGGATCTGCACAGATACGCAGTATTTT.

The chain recombines TRBV7-9 with TRBJ1-2, with D possibly matching TRBD1 (5 bases). In germline, CDR1 is SEHNR, CDR2 FQNEAQ (reference sequence). V lost 8 bases and J lost 5, with 15 bases in between. This CDR3 spans 13 amino acids. CDR3 DNA sequence: TGTGCCAGCTCCCTCGGAGGGGCTTATGGCTACACCTTC. Amino acids: CASSLGGAYGYTF.